This T cell receptor (beta chain) originates from a study of molecular identifiers for immune sequencing clone quantification. Losses at the gene ends were 7 bases for V and 6 bases for J; bases not matched to a gene: 8. Germline V lookup: CDR1 SQVTM, CDR2 ANQGSEA. This CDR3 contains 12 residues. TCRdb called the PCR reads again in MiXCR, with one record for every CDR3 protein. Among under 600,000 distinct CDR3 sequences listed, roughly 25% were seen once. This clonotype was counted many times. The sequence derives from a human donor in good health. Some libraries in this study had Jurkat cell RNA spiked in. Specimen: naive CD8+ T cells from blood, with Jurkat cell RNA spiked in. Stated subset: FACS-sorted CD8+CD4-CCR7+CD45RA+ naive T cells. The chain uses TRBV29-1 and TRBJ1-1; 7 bases align to TRBD1. The CDR3 spells CSAADRASEAFF. The CDR3 region has the DNA TGCAGCGCTGCAGACAGGGCTTCTGAAGCTTTCTTT.